This entry lists 9 T cell receptor beta chains sequenced from one sample in a study of blood T cell repertoires in COVID-19. Method: immunoSEQ multiplex PCR; TCRdb's copy keeps in-frame clones and lacks some. Among a few hundred thousand clones listed, more than 70% were seen once. The sequenced sample consisted of peripheral blood. These receptors came from a woman between 55 and 75 years old with COVID-19, enrolled during active disease.

DNA for the CDR3: TGTGCCAGTAGTATACCAACAGGGGGATATGGGAACACTGAAGCTTTCTTT. Protein sequence: CASSIPTGGYGNTEAFF. This chain uses TRBV19 with TRBJ1-1, with 8 positions matching TRBD1. V trimming: 2 bases; J trimming: 1 base; junction bases outside the gene matches: 9. Germline CDR1 reads LNHDA; CDR2 reads SQIVND (reference sequence). The CDR3 is made up of 17 amino acids.

The chain carries TRBV6-5 and TRBJ1-1; D perhaps matches TRBD1 (6 bases). The CDR3 loop spans 14 amino acids. V lost 8 bases, J lost 8 bases, and 21 bases lay in between. From germline, CDR1 is MNHEY and CDR2 SVGAGI. CDR3: CASEEPTRGSEAFF. Here the CDR3 DNA reads TGTGCCAGCGAAGAGCCAACCAGGGGATCAGAAGCTTTCTTT.

The chain joins TRBV28 to TRBJ1-5; 7 bases line up with TRBD1. The length of the CDR3 is 14 residues. In germline, CDR1 is MDHEN, CDR2 SYDVKM. After removal of 6 bases from V and 3 bases from J, the junction contained 5 bases not matched to a gene. The CDR3: CASSPGQLNQPQHF. The CDR3 DNA reads as TGTGCCAGCAGCCCGGGACAGCTCAATCAGCCCCAGCATTTT. Drawing the rest from reference TRBV28 and TRBJ1-5, the complete variable domain is DVKVTQSSRYLVKRTGEKVFLECVQDMDHENMFWYRQDPGLGLRLIYFSYDVKMKEKGDIPEGYSVSREKKERFSLILESASTNQTSMYLCASSPGQLNQPQHFGDGTRLSIL.

V and J are TRBV9 and TRBJ1-2; D unresolved. Germline lookup yields CDR1 SGDLS and CDR2 YYNGEE. Trimming took off 4 bases at V and 4 bases at J, with 20 bases between the two ends. The CDR3 is 16 residues long. This CDR3 is CASSPRESKVRYGYTF. The CDR3, as DNA: TGTGCCAGCAGCCCTAGGGAGTCAAAGGTCCGCTATGGCTACACCTTC.

The chain links TRBV5-1 to TRBJ2-5; TRBD1 matches at 7 bases. CDR3 length equals 14 residues. V dropped 0 bases and J dropped 5; count of bases not matched to a gene: 4. Germline V CDR1 and CDR2: SGHRS, YFSETQ. The CDR3 DNA reads TGCGCCAGCAGCTTGGAAGGGGGCCGGGAGACCCAGTACTTC. This translates into CASSLEGGRETQYF.

In this sample, this clone turned up a few times. The chain joins TRBV19 to TRBJ1-1, with 8 bases aligning to TRBD1. The CDR3 is 15 amino acids. CDR1 is LNHDA and CDR2 is SQIVND in the germline V gene (reference sequence). The trim removed 3 bases at V and 5 bases at J, leaving 8 bases unmatched. CDR3 nucleotide sequence: TGTGCCAGTAGTATTGGTCAGGGGGCAGGAACTGAAGCTTTCTTT. This gives the protein CASSIGQGAGTEAFF.

This clone has only a few counts. The chain is built from TRBV28 and TRBJ1-2; D is perhaps TRBD1 (5 bases). V lost 6 bases and J lost 5, with 13 bases in between. CDR1 and CDR2 from the germline V gene are MDHEN and SYDVKM. CDR3 length: 13 amino acids. The CDR3 region has the DNA TGTGCCAGCAGCCCAGGGTCCGTGTATGGCTACACCTTC. This codes for CASSPGSVYGYTF.

This chain's CDR3 is CASSISTGGYQETQYF. The CDR3 nucleotides are TGTGCCAGTAGTATCTCGACAGGGGGGTACCAAGAGACCCAGTACTTC. The rearrangement links TRBV19 to TRBJ2-5, with 9 bases identical to TRBD1. This CDR3 is 16 amino acids long. Germline lookup yields CDR1 LNHDA and CDR2 SQIVND (reference sequence). Trimming removed 3 bases from V and 0 bases from J; junction bases left unmatched: 5.

The genes are TRBV10-2 and TRBJ2-7, with 9 bases that match TRBD2. The V gene's germline CDR1 is WSHSY and CDR2 SAAADI. This CDR3 spans 15 amino acids. The trim removed 5 bases at V and 5 bases at J, leaving 10 bases unmatched. The CDR3 sequence: CASSPRRGGRNEQYF. CDR3 in DNA: TGCGCCAGCAGTCCTCGGCGGGGGGGCAGAAACGAGCAGTACTTC.